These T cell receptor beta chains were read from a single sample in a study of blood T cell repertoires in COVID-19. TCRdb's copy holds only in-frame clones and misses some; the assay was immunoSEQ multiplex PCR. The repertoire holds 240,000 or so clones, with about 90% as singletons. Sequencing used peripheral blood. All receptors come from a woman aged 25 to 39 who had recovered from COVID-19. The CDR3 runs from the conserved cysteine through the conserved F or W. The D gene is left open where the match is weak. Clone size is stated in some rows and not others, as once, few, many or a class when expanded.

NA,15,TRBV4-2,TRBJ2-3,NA,CASSQAMGGADTQYF,TGTGCCAGCAGCCAAGCTATGGGGGGTGCAGATACGCAGTATTTT
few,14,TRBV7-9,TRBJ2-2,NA,CGCQGTSNTGELFF,TGTGGTTGTCAGGGAACCTCGAACACCGGGGAGCTGTTTTTT
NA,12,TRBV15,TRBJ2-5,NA,CATEGETETQYF,TGTGCCACCGAGGGAGAAACGGAGACCCAGTACTTC
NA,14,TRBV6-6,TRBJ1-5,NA,CASSYHAANQPQHF,TGTGCCAGCAGTTACCACGCAGCGAATCAGCCCCAGCATTTT
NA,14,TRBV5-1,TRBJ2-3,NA,CASSFSGSTDTQYF,TGCGCCAGCAGCTTTAGCGGTAGCACAGATACGCAGTATTTT
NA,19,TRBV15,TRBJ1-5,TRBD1,CATSRLGGTADSGNQPQHF,TGTGCCACCAGCAGGCTTGGTGGGACAGCTGATAGTGGCAATCAGCCCCAGCATTTT
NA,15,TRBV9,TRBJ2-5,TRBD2,CASSVGSGRGETQYF,TGTGCCAGCAGCGTAGGCTCAGGGCGGGGGGAGACCCAGTACTTC
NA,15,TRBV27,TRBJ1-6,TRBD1,CASSDRASPNSPLHF,TGTGCCAGCAGCGACAGGGCAAGCCCGAATTCACCCCTCCACTTT
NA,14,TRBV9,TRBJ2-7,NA,CASSGGHQNYEQYF,TGTGCCAGCAGCGGGGGACACCAGAACTACGAGCAGTACTTC
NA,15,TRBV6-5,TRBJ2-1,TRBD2,CASTSSGGAGNEQFF,TGTGCCAGCACCTCTAGCGGGGGGGCGGGAAATGAGCAGTTCTTC
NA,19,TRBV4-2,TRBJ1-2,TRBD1,CASSQAPIGDRDSSYGYTF,TGTGCCAGCAGCCAAGCGCCGATAGGAGACCGGGACAGCAGTTATGGCTACACCTTC
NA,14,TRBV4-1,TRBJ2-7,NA,CASSREEGVEEQYF,TGCGCCAGCAGCCGCGAAGAAGGGGTTGAAGAGCAGTACTTC
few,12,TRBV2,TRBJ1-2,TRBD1,CASRTGGYGYTF,TGTGCCAGCAGAACAGGGGGCTATGGCTACACCTTC
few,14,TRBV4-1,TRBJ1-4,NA,CASSQLGSSEKLFF,TGCGCCAGCAGCCAACTGGGTTCTAGTGAAAAACTGTTTTTT
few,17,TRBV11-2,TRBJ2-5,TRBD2,CASSLAPRTSGGETQYF,TGTGCCAGCAGCTTAGCTCCGAGGACTAGCGGGGGAGAGACCCAGTACTTC
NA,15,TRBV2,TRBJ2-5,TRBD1,CASIHGLGGPETQYF,TGTGCCAGCATTCACGGTTTAGGGGGCCCGGAGACCCAGTACTTC
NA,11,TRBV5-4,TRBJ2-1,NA,CASSLYGEQFF,TGTGCCAGCAGCTTGTACGGTGAGCAGTTCTTC
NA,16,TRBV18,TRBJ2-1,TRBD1,CASSLFGQGGFNEQFF,TGTGCCAGCTCATTATTCGGACAGGGGGGGTTCAATGAGCAGTTCTTC
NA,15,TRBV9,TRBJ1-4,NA,CASSVALGTNEKLFF,TGTGCCAGCAGCGTAGCTCTCGGTACCAATGAAAAACTGTTTTTT
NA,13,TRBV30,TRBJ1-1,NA,CAWKNYRETEAFF,TGTGCCTGGAAGAACTACAGGGAGACTGAAGCTTTCTTT
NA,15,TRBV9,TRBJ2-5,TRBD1,CASSTGTGLGETQYF,TGTGCCAGCAGCACGGGGACAGGGCTGGGGGAGACCCAGTACTTC
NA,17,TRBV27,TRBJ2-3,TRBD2,CASSSPSGGARADTQYF,TGTGCCAGCAGTAGCCCTAGCGGGGGGGCTAGAGCAGATACGCAGTATTTT
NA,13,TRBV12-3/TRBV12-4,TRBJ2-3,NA,CASSPRGIDTQYF,TGTGCCAGCAGCCCGCGAGGGATAGATACGCAGTATTTT
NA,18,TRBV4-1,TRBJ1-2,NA,CASSQDRRQGSGVDGYTF,TGCGCCAGCAGCCAAGATAGGAGGCAAGGGTCAGGTGTCGATGGCTACACCTTC
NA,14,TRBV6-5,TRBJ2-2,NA,CASSTRSRDGELFF,TGTGCCAGCAGTACAAGGAGCCGGGACGGGGAGCTGTTTTTT
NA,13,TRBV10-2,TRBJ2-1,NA,CASSVLGGNEQFF,TGCGCCAGCAGTGTTCTAGGAGGGAATGAGCAGTTCTTC
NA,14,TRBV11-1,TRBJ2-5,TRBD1,CASSPGQGGQTQYF,TGTGCCAGCAGCCCGGGACAGGGGGGTCAGACCCAGTACTTC
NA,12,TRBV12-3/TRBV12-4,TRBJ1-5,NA,CASSSGIQPQHF,TGTGCCAGCAGTTCGGGGATTCAGCCCCAGCATTTT
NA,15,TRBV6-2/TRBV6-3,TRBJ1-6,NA,CASSGGSSYNSPLHF,TGTGCCAGCAGCGGTGGCAGCTCCTATAATTCACCCCTCCACTTT
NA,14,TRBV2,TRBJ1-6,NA,CARNSGGGNSPLHF,TGTGCCAGGAATTCGGGAGGCGGAAATTCACCCCTCCACTTT
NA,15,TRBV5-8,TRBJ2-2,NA,CASSSGQGWTGELFF,TGTGCCAGCAGCTCAGGCCAGGGCTGGACCGGGGAGCTGTTTTTT
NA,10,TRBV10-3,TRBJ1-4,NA,CAIGREKLFF,TGTGCCATCGGGCGTGAAAAACTGTTTTTT
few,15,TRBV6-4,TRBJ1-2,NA,CASAEMAGANYGYTF,TGTGCCAGCGCGGAGATGGCAGGGGCTAACTATGGCTACACCTTC
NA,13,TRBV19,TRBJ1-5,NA,CASTGLKNQPQHF,TGTGCCAGTACGGGACTGAAAAATCAGCCCCAGCATTTT
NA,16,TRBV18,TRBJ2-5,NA,CASSPRDTITQETQYF,TGTGCCAGCTCACCACGGGACACAATCACCCAAGAGACCCAGTACTTC
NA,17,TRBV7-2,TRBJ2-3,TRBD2,CASSFLAGGLSTDTQYF,TGTGCCAGCAGCTTCCTAGCGGGGGGACTTTCCACAGATACGCAGTATTTT
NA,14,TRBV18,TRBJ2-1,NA,CASSPSLGDYEQFF,TGTGCCAGCTCACCATCTTTAGGAGACTACGAGCAGTTCTTC
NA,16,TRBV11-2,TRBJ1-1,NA,CASSRMPGIMNTEAFF,TGTGCCAGCAGCCGCATGCCAGGTATCATGAACACTGAAGCTTTCTTT
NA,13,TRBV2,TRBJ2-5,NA,CAGSIGQQETQYF,TGTGCCGGCTCTATCGGACAGCAAGAGACCCAGTACTTC
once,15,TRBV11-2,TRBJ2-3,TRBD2,CASSETGRYPDTQYF,TGTGCCAGCAGCGAAACCGGGAGGTATCCAGATACGCAGTATTTT
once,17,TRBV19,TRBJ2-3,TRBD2,CASKDPGLAGGTDTQYF,TGTGCCAGTAAGGACCCGGGACTAGCGGGGGGCACAGATACGCAGTATTTT
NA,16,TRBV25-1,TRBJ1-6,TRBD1,CASSALDRERNSPLHF,TGTGCCAGCTCTGCGTTGGACAGGGAGAGGAATTCACCCCTCCACTTT
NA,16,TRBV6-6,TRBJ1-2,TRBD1,CASQSLTGRSSYGYTF,TGTGCCAGCCAAAGCCTGACAGGGCGGTCGAGCTATGGCTACACCTTC
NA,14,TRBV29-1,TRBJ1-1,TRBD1,CSVGRGQANTEAFF,TGCAGCGTCGGGCGGGGACAGGCGAACACTGAAGCTTTCTTT
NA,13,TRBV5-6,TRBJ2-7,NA,CASSLDRDTEQYF,TGTGCCAGCAGCTTGGACCGGGACACCGAGCAGTACTTC
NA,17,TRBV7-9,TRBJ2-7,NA,CASSLDSAGGFGYEQYF,TGTGCCAGCAGCTTAGATTCGGCAGGGGGGTTTGGCTACGAGCAGTACTTC
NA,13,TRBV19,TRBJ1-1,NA,CASSIWGVPEAFF,TGTGCCAGTAGTATCTGGGGGGTTCCTGAAGCTTTCTTT
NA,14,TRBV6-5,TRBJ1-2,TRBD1,CASQPGQFFYGYTF,TGTGCCAGCCAACCGGGACAGTTCTTCTATGGCTACACCTTC
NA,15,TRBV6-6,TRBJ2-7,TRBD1,CASSPRQGAAYEQYF,TGTGCCAGCAGTCCCCGACAGGGGGCGGCCTACGAGCAGTACTTC
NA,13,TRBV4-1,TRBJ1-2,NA,CASSQSRSRGYTF,TGCGCCAGCAGCCAATCGCGGTCTCGAGGCTACACCTTC
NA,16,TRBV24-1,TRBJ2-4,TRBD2,CATSEGPGGAKNIQYF,TGTGCCACCAGTGAGGGCCCCGGGGGGGCCAAAAACATTCAGTACTTC
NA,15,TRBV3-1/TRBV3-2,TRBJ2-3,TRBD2,CASSQPGLEVNTQYF,TGTGCCAGCAGCCAACCGGGACTAGAGGTGAATACGCAGTATTTT
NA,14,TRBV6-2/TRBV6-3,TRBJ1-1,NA,CASSYRQVGTEAFF,TGTGCCAGCAGTTACCGACAGGTTGGGACTGAAGCTTTCTTT
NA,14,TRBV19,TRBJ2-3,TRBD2,CASSIEASGDTQYF,TGTGCCAGTAGTATAGAGGCTAGCGGAGATACGCAGTATTTT
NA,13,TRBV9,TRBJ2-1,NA,CASSVGDNNEQFF,TGTGCCAGCAGCGTAGGGGACAACAATGAGCAGTTCTTC
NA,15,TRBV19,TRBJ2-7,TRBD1,CASSIGPTGYYEQYF,TGTGCCAGTAGTATAGGGCCGACAGGGTACTACGAGCAGTACTTC
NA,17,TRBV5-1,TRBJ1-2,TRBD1,CASSNPGQGAPGYGYTF,TGCGCCAGCAGCAATCCGGGACAGGGGGCGCCAGGCTATGGCTACACCTTC
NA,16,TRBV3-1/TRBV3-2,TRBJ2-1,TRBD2,CASSFSPGLAGVGQFF,TGTGCCAGCAGCTTTTCACCGGGACTAGCGGGGGTTGGGCAGTTCTTC
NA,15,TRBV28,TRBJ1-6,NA,CASSLIAGKNSPLHF,TGTGCCAGCAGTTTAATCGCAGGGAAGAATTCACCCCTCCACTTT
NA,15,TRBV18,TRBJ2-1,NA,CASSPAGLGYNEQFF,TGTGCCAGCTCACCGGCGGGGCTGGGGTACAATGAGCAGTTCTTC